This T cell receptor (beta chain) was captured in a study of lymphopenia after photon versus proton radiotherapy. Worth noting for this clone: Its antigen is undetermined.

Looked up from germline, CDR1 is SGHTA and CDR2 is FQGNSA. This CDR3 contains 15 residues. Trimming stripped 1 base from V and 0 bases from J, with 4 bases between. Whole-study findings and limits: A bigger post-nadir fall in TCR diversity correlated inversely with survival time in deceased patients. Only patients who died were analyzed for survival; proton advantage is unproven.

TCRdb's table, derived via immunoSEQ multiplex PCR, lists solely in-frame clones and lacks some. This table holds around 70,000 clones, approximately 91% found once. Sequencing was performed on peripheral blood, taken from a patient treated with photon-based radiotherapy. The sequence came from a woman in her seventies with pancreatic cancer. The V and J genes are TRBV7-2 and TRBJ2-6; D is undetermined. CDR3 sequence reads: CASSLDISGANVLTF. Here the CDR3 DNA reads TGTGCCAGCAGCTTAGACATCTCTGGGGCCAACGTCCTGACTTTC.